This T cell receptor (beta chain) comes out of a study of regulatory T cells in long-lasting Graves disease. Study-wide context: Treatment with antithyroid drugs for over 5 years, together with positive TSH receptor antibodies, meant persistent Graves' disease.

Notes on this clonotype: Its matching antigen is unknown.

Findings and caveats of the study: Persistent disease was associated with favored TRBV28 usage and with favored use of TRBJ1-2 and TRBJ2-5. Newly diagnosed Graves' patients exceeded persistent ones in TCR diversity. No thyroid tissue was studied; the work used peripheral blood only.

CDR3 size: 15 residues. CDR1 and CDR2 (germline): SGHRS, YFSETQ. The germline V and J ends were trimmed by 7 bases and 8 bases, with 19 bases remaining between them. Building the TCR beta libraries relied on iRepertoire HTBI primers, and CDR3 regions underwent Arm-PCR. TCRdb recomputed calls from the multiplex PCR reads with MiXCR, one row per CDR3 protein. The sample consists of more than 650,000 distinct CDR3 sequences, approximately 29% of them appearing once. The time point is: persistent/refractory GD, antithyroid drugs over 5 years with positive TRAb. Generation of the TCR library employed RNA extracted from PBMCs.

This receptor was identified in a female donor with Graves disease. Material: peripheral blood mononuclear cells (PBMCs), obtained when the disease was refractory, from a patient treated with antithyroid drugs. The V and J genes are TRBV5-1 and TRBJ1-6; D ambiguous. CDR3 residues: CASALGPAKDSPLHF. The CDR3 nucleotides are TGCGCCAGCGCCCTTGGTCCAGCAAAGGATTCACCCCTCCACTTT.